This T cell receptor (beta chain) derives from a study of human T cells and chemical hapten exposure. The overall study: Sensitizing treatment utilized 2% DPC over a roughly 2 cm by roughly 2 cm portion of upper inner arm skin.

Time point defined: pre-sensitization, week 0. The sample's treatment: therapeutic diphenylcyclopropenone sensitization with weekly scalp DPC. The authors' total RNA extraction used unfractionated whole blood. TCRdb reanalysed the RACE reads using MiXCR and keeps one entry per CDR3 protein. The table shows under 400,000 distinct CDR3 sequences, with approximately 5.1% occurring only once. Germline assignment: CDR1 SEHNR and CDR2 FQNEAQ (reference sequence). Unmatched junction bases numbered 16, after V lost 4 bases and J lost 7 bases. The CDR3 extends over 17 amino acids. In this sample, this clonotype turned up many times.

This clonotype was sampled from a woman in her forties or fifties with alopecia areata. Some clones in this sample may be carry-over from other donors' samples. The material was whole blood, obtained in connection with sensitization to the hapten diphenylcyclopropenone (DPC). The rearrangement links TRBV7-9 to TRBJ2-5, with 9 bases matching TRBD2. The CDR3 protein is CASSSTWREGQWGTQYF. CDR3 bases: TGTGCCAGCAGCTCCACATGGCGGGAGGGCCAATGGGGGACCCAGTACTTC.